The source of this T cell receptor beta chain is a study of radiation and T cells in renal cell carcinoma. Here immunoSEQ multiplex PCR was the method, and the copy in TCRdb shows in-frame clones only, minus some. The repertoire holds 150,000 to 200,000 clones, with around 90% as singletons. This clone was recorded once. Germline CDR1 is KGHSH and CDR2 is LQKENI. CDR3 length: 12 residues. V lost 4 bases and J 13 bases, leaving 14 bases between the germline ends. Time point: blood 4 weeks post-SBRT, at nephrectomy. Treatment reported: 15 Gy SBRT to primary tumor, nephrectomy 4 weeks later. The chain links TRBV18 to TRBJ2-1, with D perhaps matching TRBD2 (6 bases). The sequencing used blood, collected from a patient whose treatment included radiotherapy and nephrectomy. The source is a woman aged 45 to 65 with renal cell carcinoma. The CDR3 nucleotides read TGTGCCAGCTCACTTCCGGGAGCAGTACAGTTCTTC. Translation gives CASSLPGAVQFF.